This T cell receptor beta chain was identified in a study of blood T cell repertoires in COVID-19. Study-level background: The United States, Italy and Spain provided the acute and convalescent COVID-19 samples.

In the original processing: Researchers report that nucleated cell counts were estimated from reference gene primer amplification. Profiled with immunoSEQ multiplex PCR; TCRdb holds only in-frame clones, not every one. The DNA was the basis for D and trimming; V, J and clone size are from that table. In the table there are some 210,000 clones, roughly 84% of which are singletons. The CDR3 extends over 16 amino acids. Germline V gives CDR1 MDHEN, CDR2 SYDVKM. V lost 5 bases, J lost 4 bases, and 7 bases stayed unmatched. The rearrangement joins TRBV28 to TRBJ2-3, with TRBD2 matching over 12 bases. Sequences were obtained from peripheral blood. This TCR came from a woman between 35 and 50 years old who had recovered from COVID-19. The CDR3 here is CASSPWTSGDADTQYF. For the CDR3, the DNA is TGTGCCAGCAGTCCCTGGACTAGCGGGGATGCAGATACGCAGTATTTT.